A selection of T cell receptor beta chains follows, all from one sample in a study of blood T cells in healthy people across ages. Using its own MiXCR run on the 5' RACE reads, TCRdb lists one record per CDR3 protein. The data show 1.5 million to 2 million distinct CDR3 sequences, with 28% seen just once and 7.7% held by the top ten. Sequenced sample: blood. These receptors originate from a woman aged 25-40 years in good health. CDR3s include the opening cysteine and the closing phenylalanine or tryptophan. D genes are given only for firm matches. Where a row states a size, it is once, few, many or the class of an expanded clone; other rows omit it.

>many|TRBV4-1|-|TRBJ2-5
CASSQGGGVGTQYF
TGCGCCAGCAGCCAAGGAGGAGGCGTGGGGACCCAGTACTTC
>-|TRBV7-2|-|TRBJ1-2
CASSLDGVANYGYTF
TGTGCCAGCAGCTTAGATGGCGTAGCTAACTATGGCTACACCTTC
>many|TRBV20-1|-|TRBJ2-5
CSGGDIPETQYF
TGCAGTGGGGGGGACATCCCAGAGACCCAGTACTTC
>few|TRBV9|TRBD2|TRBJ2-1
CASSGGGPFHEQFF
TGTGCCAGCAGCGGCGGGGGACCGTTCCATGAGCAGTTCTTC
>few|TRBV19|-|TRBJ2-1
CASSIPGGLLGDNEQFF
TGTGCCAGTAGTATCCCGGGTGGACTACTTGGCGACAATGAGCAGTTCTTC
>few|TRBV18|TRBD2|TRBJ2-5
CASSRGGGSQETQYF
TGTGCCAGCTCACGTGGCGGGGGGAGTCAAGAGACCCAGTACTTC
>few|TRBV30|-|TRBJ2-7
CAWSRGAGAEQYF
TGTGCCTGGAGTCGTGGGGCAGGGGCCGAGCAGTACTTC
>many|TRBV12-3/TRBV12-4|TRBD1|TRBJ2-5
CASSRPGQQETQYF
TGTGCCAGCAGCCGACCGGGACAGCAAGAGACCCAGTACTTC
>-|TRBV5-1|-|TRBJ2-2
CASSLAGLTGELFF
TGTGCCAGCAGTTTAGCAGGGCTTACCGGGGAGCTGTTTTTT
>few|TRBV5-5|-|TRBJ2-4
CASSLDREDIQYF
TGTGCCAGCAGCTTGGACAGGGAGGACATTCAGTACTTC
>few|TRBV11-2|TRBD1|TRBJ2-2
CATFRGRTGELFF
TGTGCCACATTTAGGGGGCGCACCGGGGAGCTGTTTTTT